This TCR beta chain derives from a study of shared clonotypes between healthy human individuals. The repertoire was sequenced with immunoSEQ multiplex PCR; TCRdb's copy has only in-frame clones and lacks some. Found here are 1.6 million or so clones, 98% to 99% of them singletons; the top ten hold 0.36%. This TCR was recovered from a man aged 25 to 40 in good health. The specimen was naive CD4+ T cells sorted from blood. Sample subset: CD45RA+ positively selected.

The CDR3 is CASSSGTGSYGYTF. The CDR3, as DNA: TGTGCCAGCAGCTCCGGGACAGGCTCCTATGGCTACACCTTC. The chain links TRBV11-2 to TRBJ1-2; the match to TRBD1 covers 8 bases. The V gene end was trimmed by 4 bases and the J gene end by 4 bases; junction bases not matched to a gene: 5. The CDR3 spans 14 residues. Looked up from germline, CDR1 is SGHAT and CDR2 is FQNNGV. Full variable domain (missing parts from reference TRBV11-2 and TRBJ1-2): EAGVAQSPRYKIIEKRQSVAFWCNPISGHATLYWYQQILGQGPKLLIQFQNNGVVDDSQLPKDRFSAERLKGVDSTLKIQPAKLEDSAVYLCASSSGTGSYGYTFGSGTRLTVV.